Listed here are 21 T cell receptor beta chains from one sample, sequenced in a study of CD8+ T cells in alopecia areata. After isolation, RNA underwent reverse transcription to generate cDNA as the sequencing template. Assay used: immunoSEQ multiplex PCR; TCRdb lists only in-frame clones, some missing. The table has approximately 43,000 clones, roughly 65% seen once. Described treatment: oral pan-JAK inhibitor, 5-10 mg twice daily. The sample here was CD8+ T cells sorted from blood, taken at week 4, from a patient treated with tofacitinib. These receptors came from a human donor with alopecia areata.

On this clone itself: Other DNA sequences in the sample encode the same CDR3. V is TRBV29-1 and J is TRBJ2-1; D ambiguous. V was clipped by 4 bases and J by 3 bases, with 7 bases between them. CDR1 is SQVTM and CDR2 is ANQGSEA in the germline V gene. The CDR3 is 12 residues long. The CDR3 nucleotides are TGCAGCGTTGTGGGCAGCTACAATGAGCAGTTCTTC. Residues: CSVVGSYNEQFF.

About this clone itself: A far larger clone is just one base off, so this is likely a read error. This sequence joins TRBV7-3 and TRBJ1-2, with a weak D call TRBD1 (5 bases). CDR1 is SGHTA and CDR2 is FQGTGA in the germline V gene. This CDR3 has 14 residues. This CDR3 is CASSQTAGRHGYTF. The CDR3 DNA reads TGCGCCAGCAGCCAAACGGCAGGGAGACATGGCTACACCTTC. The full variable domain, its missing parts supplied by reference TRBV7-3 and TRBJ1-2, is GAGVSQTPSNKVTEKGKYVELRCDPISGHTALYWYRQSLGQGPEFLIYFQGTGAADDSGLPNDRFFAVRPEGSVSTLKIQRTERGDSAVYLCASSQTAGRHGYTFGSGTRLTVV.

This clone is categorized as medium-sized. The V gene is TRBV6-4, the J gene TRBJ2-3; 10 nucleotides match TRBD2. CDR3 length equals 14 residues. Germline CDR1 MRHNA, CDR2 SNTAGT. J gave up 2 bases and V 5 bases, and 1 base lay outside the gene matches. CDR3 DNA: TGTGCCAGCAGTAGCGGGGGGGCCACAGATACGCAGTATTTT. Protein sequence: CASSSGGATDTQYF.

The chain combines TRBV4-3 with TRBJ1-1, with D possibly being TRBD1 (6 bases). CDR1 is LGHNA, CDR2 YSLEER, per germline. The CDR3 covers 13 residues. V was pared by 1 base and J by 8 bases, with 11 bases between. Here the CDR3 DNA reads TGCGCCAGCAGCCAAGTCGCAGGGGACGAAGCTTTCTTT. This encodes CASSQVAGDEAFF.

This chain's CDR3 is CAIREFGGSYEQYF. CDR3 in DNA: TGTGCCATCAGGGAGTTCGGGGGATCCTACGAGCAGTACTTC. The V gene is TRBV28, the J gene TRBJ2-7; perhaps TRBD2 as D (6 bases). The CDR3 is made up of 14 amino acids. V was pared by 10 bases and J by 1 base, with 17 bases between. Germline assignment: CDR1 MDHEN and CDR2 SYDVKM.

The chain links TRBV10-3 to TRBJ2-5, with a possible D match to TRBD2 (5 bases). Trimming stripped 2 bases from V and 7 bases from J, with 14 bases between. The CDR3 is 14 residues long. Germline CDR1 reads ENHRY; CDR2 reads SYGVKD. The CDR3 DNA is TGTGCCATCAGTGAGAAGGACCAGACTACGACCCAGTACTTC. As protein: CAISEKDQTTTQYF.

The chain links TRBV12-5 to TRBJ2-1; 11 positions agree with TRBD1. The CDR3 is 16 residues long. Unmatched junction bases numbered 10, after V lost 6 bases and J lost 6 bases. Germline lookup yields CDR1 LGHNT and CDR2 FRNRAP. CDR3: CASGPPGTGGSNEQFF. For the CDR3, the DNA is TGTGCTAGTGGCCCTCCCGGGACAGGGGGTAGCAATGAGCAGTTCTTC.

The chain carries TRBV27 and TRBJ1-1, with D possibly being TRBD1 (5 bases). Per germline, CDR1 MNHEY and CDR2 SMNVEV (reference sequence). Trimming cost V 4 bases and J 4 bases, with 10 bases left between them. CDR3 length: 13 residues. CDR3 sequence reads: CASSSVGVTEAFF. DNA of the CDR3: TGTGCCAGCAGTTCGGTAGGGGTCACTGAAGCTTTCTTT.

The rearrangement links TRBV4-3 to TRBJ1-6; 9 bases align to TRBD1. The V gene end was trimmed by 0 bases and the J gene end by 10 bases; junction bases not matched to a gene: 4. The CDR3 sequence is 15 residues long. Germline CDR1 is LGHNA and CDR2 is YSLEER. The CDR3 reads CASSQDRTGESPLHF. CDR3 in DNA: TGCGCCAGCAGCCAAGATAGGACAGGGGAATCACCCCTCCACTTT.

The table lists this clone with a few counts. The chain recombines TRBV9 with TRBJ1-5; TRBD1 aligns across 7 bases. The V and J ends lost 4 bases and 0 bases, in that order; junction bases with no gene match: 4. The germline CDR1 and CDR2 sequences are SGDLS and YYNGEE. CDR3 length: 15 residues. The CDR3 region has the DNA TGTGCCAGCAGCCGTGGACAGGATAGCAATCAGCCCCAGCATTTT. Translated: CASSRGQDSNQPQHF.

V gene TRBV2 combines with J gene TRBJ1-1, with a weak D call TRBD1 (6 bases). The V gene's germline CDR1 is SNHLY and CDR2 FYNNEI. The V gene lost 4 bases and the J gene lost 1 base, with 10 bases spanning the gap. The CDR3 totals 14 residues. For the CDR3, the DNA is TGTGCCAGCAGTGCGGGGACATCGAACACTGAAGCTTTCTTT. Translation: CASSAGTSNTEAFF.

V gene TRBV30 combines with J gene TRBJ2-1, with 7 nucleotides matching TRBD2. V was pared by 0 bases and J by 3 bases, with 8 bases of the junction left unmatched. Germline loops: CDR1 GTSNPN, CDR2 SVGIG (reference sequence). This CDR3 region has 16 residues. The DNA of the CDR3 is TGTGCCTGGAGTGTGCAGCGGGGTAGCGTCTACAATGAGCAGTTCTTC. It translates to CAWSVQRGSVYNEQFF.

This chain joins TRBV29-1 and TRBJ2-7; D remains unclear. CDR3 length: 13 residues. Per germline, CDR1 SQVTM and CDR2 ANQGSEA. The V gene lost 5 bases and the J gene lost 0 bases, with 11 bases spanning the gap. The CDR3 sequence is CSVTPTDSYEQYF. The CDR3 bases are TGCAGCGTTACCCCGACGGACTCCTACGAGCAGTACTTC.

The count of this clone is one. V gene TRBV6-5 combines with J gene TRBJ1-2; tentatively, D is TRBD1 (5 bases). The germline V and J ends were trimmed by 0 bases and 0 bases, with 11 bases remaining between them. The length of the CDR3 is 16 residues. Germline assignment: CDR1 MNHEY and CDR2 SVGAGI. The CDR3 sequence is CASSYSRTRANYGYTF. In nucleotides, the CDR3 is TGTGCCAGCAGTTACTCACGGACAAGAGCTAACTATGGCTACACCTTC.

This rearrangement joins TRBV11-2 to TRBJ2-3, with D uncertain. The V and J ends lost 4 bases and 3 bases respectively, with 11 bases between them. Germline lookup yields CDR1 SGHAT and CDR2 FQNNGV. This CDR3 is 14 amino acids long. Here the CDR3 reads CASSSAYGTDTQYF. As DNA, the CDR3 is TGTGCCAGCAGCTCCGCCTACGGAACAGATACGCAGTATTTT.

V gene TRBV5-1 combines with J gene TRBJ2-1; 14 nucleotides match TRBD2. The length of the CDR3 is 16 residues. The ends lost 4 bases at V and 7 bases at J; junction bases unmatched: 7. Germline V gene data show CDR1 as SGHRS and CDR2 as YFSETQ. The CDR3 reads CASSVRLAGGPNEQFF. For the CDR3, the DNA is TGCGCCAGCAGCGTAAGACTAGCGGGGGGGCCGAATGAGCAGTTCTTC.

This chain joins TRBV29-1 and TRBJ2-7; D is perhaps TRBD1 (5 bases). V was pared by 5 bases and J by 3 bases, with 14 bases between. This CDR3 is 13 amino acids long. Germline assignment: CDR1 SQVTM and CDR2 ANQGSEA. CDR3 amino acids: CSVKGLSIYEQYF. The CDR3 nucleotides read TGCAGCGTTAAGGGGTTGAGTATCTACGAGCAGTACTTC.

This clone was counted between two and nine times. V and J are TRBV7-9 and TRBJ2-1; D possibly uses TRBD1 or TRBD2 (5 bases each). Trimming took off 4 bases at V and 9 bases at J, with 22 bases between the two ends. The CDR3 is made up of 16 amino acids. Germline V gives CDR1 SEHNR, CDR2 FQNEAQ (reference sequence). This chain's CDR3 is CASSYAGKKRDGEQFF. The DNA for the CDR3 is TGTGCCAGCAGCTACGCTGGGAAGAAAAGGGACGGTGAGCAGTTCTTC.

The V call is TRBV30, the J call TRBJ1-4, with D hard to call. In germline, CDR1 is GTSNPN, CDR2 SVGIG (reference sequence). This CDR3 region has 15 residues. V was cut by 2 bases and J by 5 bases, with 15 bases left in between. CDR3 nucleotide sequence: TGTGCCTGGAGTAATGGGCAGCAAAGGAATGAAAAACTGTTTTTT. It codes for CAWSNGQQRNEKLFF.

This clone has a handful of counts. CDR3 DNA: TGTGCCAGCAGCTCCGTGGACAGGAACAATGAGCAGTTCTTC. This encodes CASSSVDRNNEQFF. The chain combines TRBV7-9 with TRBJ2-1, with TRBD1 identical over 7 bases. The CDR3 runs 14 residues. V lost 4 bases to trimming and J lost 5 bases; unmatched junction nucleotides: 5. CDR1 is SEHNR, CDR2 FQNEAQ, per germline (reference sequence).

J is TRBJ2-7 and V is TRBV5-6; TRBD1 agrees at 10 bases. Trimming at V came to 6 bases and at J to 1 base, leaving 4 bases not matched to a gene. The CDR3 runs to 14 residues. Germline-derived CDR1 and CDR2 are SGHDT and YYEEEE. CDR3 sequence: CASNDRGLSYEQYF. The DNA for the CDR3 is TGTGCCAGCAACGACAGGGGGCTATCCTACGAGCAGTACTTC. The full variable domain, completed using reference TRBV5-6 and TRBJ2-7, is DAGVTQSPTHLIKTRGQQVTLRCSPKSGHDTVSWYQQALGQGPQFIFQYYEEEERQRGNFPDRFSGHQFPNYSSELNVNALLLGDSALYLCASNDRGLSYEQYFGPGTRLTVT.